These 15 T cell receptor beta chains were sequenced from one sample in a study of T cell responses to AZD1222 COVID-19 vaccine. Profiled with immunoSEQ multiplex PCR; TCRdb holds only in-frame clones, not every one. The profile shows tens of thousands of clones, approximately 79% of them singletons. Sequencing was performed on peripheral blood, taken on day 0 of MenACWY control vaccination. The receptors originated from an adult in good health.

The chain joins TRBV11-2 to TRBJ2-1, with no clear D. The CDR3 has 16 amino acids. Germline values: CDR1 SGHAT, CDR2 FQNNGV. The germline V and J ends were trimmed by 5 bases and 4 bases, with 18 bases remaining between them. The CDR3 DNA is TGTGCCAGCAGCACCCGACCGGACCGTGAGTACAATGAGCAGTTCTTC. Encoded protein: CASSTRPDREYNEQFF.

V usage is TRBV15 and J usage is TRBJ2-5; D is unresolved. The germline CDR1 and CDR2 sequences are LNHNV and YYDKDF (reference sequence). CDR3 length: 12 amino acids. V was clipped by 5 bases and J by 10 bases, with 14 bases between them. In DNA form, the CDR3 reads TGTGCCACCAGCCCCCCCATGGATCTCCAGTACTTC. Amino acid sequence: CATSPPMDLQYF.

The chain recombines TRBV27 with TRBJ1-6; 7 positions agree with TRBD1. Germline CDR1 and CDR2: MNHEY and SMNVEV (reference sequence). V was clipped by 5 bases and J by 6 bases; unmatched bases: 7. This CDR3 spans 15 amino acids. The CDR3 reads CASSPRTGANSPLHF. The CDR3 nucleotides are TGTGCCAGCAGTCCCAGGACAGGAGCTAATTCACCCCTCCACTTT.

This rearrangement joins TRBV20-1 to TRBJ2-7; D is unresolved. Per the germline V gene, CDR1 is DFQATT and CDR2 is SNEGSKA (reference sequence). The CDR3 has 13 residues. Trimming took 3 bases from V and 0 from J, leaving 9 bases between them. CDR3 in DNA: TGCAGTGCTAGTGCGGTGACCTCCTACGAGCAGTACTTC. Residues: CSASAVTSYEQYF.

The rearrangement links TRBV10-3 to TRBJ2-4; D gene unclear. Germline V gene data show CDR1 as ENHRY and CDR2 as SYGVKD. V was pared by 3 bases and J by 0 bases, with 12 bases between. The CDR3 covers 16 residues. For the CDR3, the DNA is TGTGCCATCAGTGATGCTGGGCCGTTAGCCAAAAACATTCAGTACTTC. Residues: CAISDAGPLAKNIQYF.

V gene TRBV5-1 combines with J gene TRBJ1-1; 7 bases match TRBD1. The CDR3 runs to 13 residues. J lost 6 bases, V lost 3 bases, and 5 bases had no gene match. The germline gives CDR1 SGHRS, CDR2 YFSETQ. CDR3 in amino acids: CASSSTGVAEAFF. In DNA, the CDR3 is TGCGCCAGCAGCTCCACAGGGGTTGCTGAAGCTTTCTTT.

This chain uses TRBV3-1 (or the pseudogene TRBV3-2) with TRBJ1-5; unclear D gene. This CDR3 spans 15 amino acids. The germline gives CDR1 LGHDT, CDR2 YNNKEL (reference sequence). V shed 0 bases and J shed 5 bases, with 11 bases lying between them. Here the CDR3 DNA reads TGTGCCAGCAGCCAAGATTGGAGGGCGGATCAGCCCCAGCATTTT. It encodes CASSQDWRADQPQHF.

The chain links TRBV5-6 to TRBJ1-2, with TRBD1 as a possible D gene (6 bases). With 0 bases removed from V and 1 base from J, the gap between germline ends came to 7 bases. Germline V gives CDR1 SGHDT, CDR2 YYEEEE. The CDR3 consists of 14 residues. The CDR3 sequence is CASSLDRVNYGYTF. Here the CDR3 DNA reads TGTGCCAGCAGCTTGGACAGGGTTAACTATGGCTACACCTTC.

The chain recombines TRBV28 with TRBJ1-3, with 10 bases that match TRBD1. V was clipped by 4 bases and J by 1 base; unmatched bases: 4. CDR3 length: 16 amino acids. Germline lookup yields CDR1 MDHEN and CDR2 SYDVKM. DNA of the CDR3: TGTGCCAGCAGTTCGCCGGGACAGGGGTCTGGAAACACCATATATTTT. Its protein is CASSSPGQGSGNTIYF.

This chain links TRBV5-1 with TRBJ1-3; no reliable D call. The V gene lost 4 bases and the J gene lost 8 bases, with 7 bases spanning the gap. The CDR3 has 11 residues. The germline CDR1 and CDR2 sequences are SGHRS and YFSETQ. CDR3 sequence: CASSDQYTIYF. The DNA for the CDR3 is TGCGCCAGCAGCGACCAGTACACCATATATTTT.

The rearrangement joins TRBV7-2 to TRBJ1-1, with D hard to call. V shed 5 bases and J shed 2 bases, with 3 bases lying between them. There are 11 residues in the CDR3. CDR1 and CDR2 from the germline V gene are SGHTA and FQGNSA. CDR3 sequence: CASSVNTEAFF. The CDR3 nucleotides read TGTGCCAGCAGCGTTAACACTGAAGCTTTCTTT.

The V gene is TRBV2, the J gene TRBJ1-5, with a weak D call TRBD1 (5 bases). From germline, CDR1 is SNHLY and CDR2 FYNNEI. V was clipped by 5 bases and J by 3 bases, with 11 bases between them. The CDR3 has 14 amino acids. The DNA for the CDR3 is TGTGCCAGCAGTTACGAAGGGGCCAATCAGCCCCAGCATTTT. This sequence encodes CASSYEGANQPQHF.

This rearrangement joins TRBV5-1 to TRBJ1-1, with 7 nucleotides matching TRBD1. Germline values: CDR1 SGHRS, CDR2 YFSETQ. The CDR3 runs to 15 residues. V shed 4 bases and J 2 bases; nucleotides not matched to a gene: 8. The CDR3 region is CASSPSTGINTEAFF. The CDR3 region has the DNA TGCGCCAGCAGCCCTTCGACAGGGATTAACACTGAAGCTTTCTTT.

This sequence joins TRBV5-1 and TRBJ2-1, with D maybe TRBD2 (5 bases). This CDR3 contains 16 residues. Germline assignment: CDR1 SGHRS and CDR2 YFSETQ. Trimming pared 3 bases from V and 4 bases from J, leaving 17 bases between. The CDR3 region is CASSSSSRSLYNEQFF. CDR3 nucleotide sequence: TGCGCCAGCAGCTCTTCTAGCCGGAGCCTTTACAATGAGCAGTTCTTC. The whole variable domain, remainder taken from reference TRBV5-1 and TRBJ2-1, is KAGVTQTPRYLIKTRGQQVTLSCSPISGHRSVSWYQQTPGQGLQFLFEYFSETQRNKGNFPGRFSGRQFSNSRSEMNVSTLELGDSALYLCASSSSSRSLYNEQFFGPGTRLTVL.

The CDR3 region is CAITSGRANTGELFF. The DNA for the CDR3 is TGTGCCATCACGAGCGGGAGGGCGAACACCGGGGAGCTGTTTTTT. The J gene is TRBJ2-2, the V gene TRBV10-3, with TRBD2 identical over 10 bases. V gave up 7 bases and J gave up 0 bases; unmatched junction bases: 2. Per germline, CDR1 ENHRY and CDR2 SYGVKD. This CDR3 has 15 residues.